This record covers a single T cell receptor beta chain. The sample is drawn from a study of blood T cells in healthy people across ages. The CDR3 is made up of 13 amino acids. Germline V gene lookup returns CDR1 SQVTM and CDR2 ANQGSEA. Next came a second PCR, run for about 7 to 11 cycles, which used a sample-barcoded 5' primer along with a J-beta primer mix. TCRdb analysed the 5' RACE reads with MiXCR anew, one entry per CDR3 protein. In the table there are approximately 2,000,000 distinct CDR3 sequences, 30% to 40% of which are singletons. Sample: blood. The receptor was derived from a human donor in good health. This chain joins TRBV29-1 and TRBJ2-1; the D is unclear. The DNA end favors TRBJ2-7, so the J call may be wrong. This CDR3 reads CSADPSSYNEQYF. The CDR3 nucleotides are TGCAGCGCCGACCCTTCCTCCTACAATGAGCAGTACTTC.